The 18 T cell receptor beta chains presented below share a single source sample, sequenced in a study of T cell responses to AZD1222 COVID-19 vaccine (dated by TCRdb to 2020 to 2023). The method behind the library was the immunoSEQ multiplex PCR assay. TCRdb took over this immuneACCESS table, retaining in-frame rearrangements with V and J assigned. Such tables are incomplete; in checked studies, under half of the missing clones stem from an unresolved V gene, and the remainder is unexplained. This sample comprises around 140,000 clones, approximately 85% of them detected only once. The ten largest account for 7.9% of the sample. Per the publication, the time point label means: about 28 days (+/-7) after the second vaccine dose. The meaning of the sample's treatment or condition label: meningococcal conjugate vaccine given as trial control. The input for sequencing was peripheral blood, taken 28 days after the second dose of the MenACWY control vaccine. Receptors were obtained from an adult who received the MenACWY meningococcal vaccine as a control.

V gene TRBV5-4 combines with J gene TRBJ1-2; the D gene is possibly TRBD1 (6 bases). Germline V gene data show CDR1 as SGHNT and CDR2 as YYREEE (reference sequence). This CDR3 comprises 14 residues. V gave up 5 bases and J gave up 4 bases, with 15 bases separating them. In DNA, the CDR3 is TGTGCCAGCAGTGCAGGGGAGGGGTCCTATGGCTACACCTTC. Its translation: CASSAGEGSYGYTF.

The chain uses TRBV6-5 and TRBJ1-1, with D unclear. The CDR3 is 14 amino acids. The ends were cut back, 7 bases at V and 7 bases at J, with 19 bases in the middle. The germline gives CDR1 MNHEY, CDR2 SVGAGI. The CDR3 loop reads CASTIDPINGEAFF. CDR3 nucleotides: TGTGCCAGCACCATAGACCCGATTAACGGTGAAGCTTTCTTT.

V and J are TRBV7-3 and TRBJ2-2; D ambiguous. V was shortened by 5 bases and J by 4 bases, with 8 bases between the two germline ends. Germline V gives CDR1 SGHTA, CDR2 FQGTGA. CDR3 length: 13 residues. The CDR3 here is CASSATVTGELFF. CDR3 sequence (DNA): TGTGCCAGCAGCGCAACGGTCACCGGGGAGCTGTTTTTT.

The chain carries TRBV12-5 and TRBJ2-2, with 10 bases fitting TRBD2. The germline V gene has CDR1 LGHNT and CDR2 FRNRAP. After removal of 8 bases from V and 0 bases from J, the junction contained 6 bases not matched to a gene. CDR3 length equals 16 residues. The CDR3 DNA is TGTGCTAGTCGAACTAGCGGGGAGCCGAACACCGGGGAGCTGTTTTTT. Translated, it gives CASRTSGEPNTGELFF. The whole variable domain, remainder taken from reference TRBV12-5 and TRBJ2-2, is DARVTQTPRHKVTEMGQEVTMRCQPILGHNTVFWYRQTMMQGLELLAYFRNRAPLDDSGMPKDRFSAEMPDATLATLKIQPSEPRDSAVYFCASRTSGEPNTGELFFGEGSRLTVL.

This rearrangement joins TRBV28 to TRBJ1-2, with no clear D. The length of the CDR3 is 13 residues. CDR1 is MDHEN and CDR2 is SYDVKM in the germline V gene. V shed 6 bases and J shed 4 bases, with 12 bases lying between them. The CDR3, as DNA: TGTGCCAGCAGACTTAGGGAGGTCTATGGCTACACCTTC. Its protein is CASRLREVYGYTF.

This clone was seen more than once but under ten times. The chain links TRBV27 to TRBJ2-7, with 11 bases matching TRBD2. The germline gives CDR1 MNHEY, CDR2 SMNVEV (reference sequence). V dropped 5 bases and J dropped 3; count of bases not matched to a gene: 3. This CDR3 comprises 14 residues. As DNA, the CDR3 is TGTGCCAGCAGTCCGGGACTAGCGGACTACGAGCAGTACTTC. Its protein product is CASSPGLADYEQYF.

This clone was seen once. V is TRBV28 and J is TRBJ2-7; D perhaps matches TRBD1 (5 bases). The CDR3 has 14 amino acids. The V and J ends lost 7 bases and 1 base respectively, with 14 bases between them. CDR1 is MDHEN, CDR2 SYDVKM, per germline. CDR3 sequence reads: CASIFRVYSYEQYV. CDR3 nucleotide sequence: TGTGCCAGCATCTTCAGGGTGTATTCCTACGAGCAGTACGTC.

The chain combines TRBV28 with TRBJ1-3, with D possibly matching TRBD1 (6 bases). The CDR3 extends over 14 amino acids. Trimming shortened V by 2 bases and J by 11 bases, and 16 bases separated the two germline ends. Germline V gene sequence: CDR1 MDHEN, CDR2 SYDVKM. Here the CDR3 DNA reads TGTGCCAGCAGTTTAGGGGGGCGCTCTTTCGCCATATATTTT. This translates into CASSLGGRSFAIYF. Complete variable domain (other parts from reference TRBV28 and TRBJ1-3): DVKVTQSSRYLVKRTGEKVFLECVQDMDHENMFWYRQDPGLGLRLIYFSYDVKMKEKGDIPEGYSVSREKKERFSLILESASTNQTSMYLCASSLGGRSFAIYFGEGSWLTVV.

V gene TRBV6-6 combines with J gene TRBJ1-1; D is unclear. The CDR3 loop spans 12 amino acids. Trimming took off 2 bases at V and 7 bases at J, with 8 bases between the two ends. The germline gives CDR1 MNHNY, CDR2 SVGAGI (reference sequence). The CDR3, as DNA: TGTGCCAGCAGTTACCTCGGGGTTGAAGCTTTCTTT. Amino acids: CASSYLGVEAFF.

The CDR3 is CASSRTSSPTDTQYF. CDR3 in DNA: TGTGCCAGCAGCCGGACTTCGAGTCCGACAGATACGCAGTATTTT. The chain recombines TRBV11-2 with TRBJ2-3, with a possible D match to TRBD2 (5 bases). Trimming shortened V by 5 bases and J by 3 bases, and 15 bases separated the two germline ends. This CDR3 contains 15 residues. Germline assignment: CDR1 SGHAT and CDR2 FQNNGV. Full variable domain (remainder filled in from reference TRBV11-2 and TRBJ2-3): EAGVAQSPRYKIIEKRQSVAFWCNPISGHATLYWYQQILGQGPKLLIQFQNNGVVDDSQLPKDRFSAERLKGVDSTLKIQPAKLEDSAVYLCASSRTSSPTDTQYFGPGTRLTVL.

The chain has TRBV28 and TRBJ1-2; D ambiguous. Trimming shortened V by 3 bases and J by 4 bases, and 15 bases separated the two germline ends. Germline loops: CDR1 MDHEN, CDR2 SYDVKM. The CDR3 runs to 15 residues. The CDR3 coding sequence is TGTGCCAGCAGTTTCTTGGAGACCGCCGTCTATGGCTACACCTTC. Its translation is CASSFLETAVYGYTF.

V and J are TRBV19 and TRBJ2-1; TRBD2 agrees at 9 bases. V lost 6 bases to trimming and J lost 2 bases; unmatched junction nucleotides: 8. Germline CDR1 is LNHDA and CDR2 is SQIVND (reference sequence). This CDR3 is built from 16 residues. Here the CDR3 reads CASRPLAGGTYNEQFF. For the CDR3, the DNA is TGTGCCAGTAGGCCACTAGCGGGTGGAACCTACAATGAGCAGTTCTTC.

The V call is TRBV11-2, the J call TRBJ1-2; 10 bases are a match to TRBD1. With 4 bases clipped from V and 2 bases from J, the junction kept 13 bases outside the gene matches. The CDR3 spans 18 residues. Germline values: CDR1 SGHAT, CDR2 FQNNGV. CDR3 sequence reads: CASSSSRTGGMMNYGYTF. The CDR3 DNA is TGTGCCAGCAGCTCCTCCCGGACAGGGGGTATGATGAACTATGGCTACACCTTC.

The CDR3 DNA is TGTGCCAGCAGCTTGGGCAGGGAGGGCTACACCTTC. Amino acids: CASSLGREGYTF. The J gene is TRBJ1-2, the V gene TRBV5-5; D is possibly TRBD1 (5 bases). CDR1 is SGHKS and CDR2 is YYEKEE in the germline V gene (reference sequence). V gave up 0 bases and J gave up 8 bases, with 8 bases separating them. This CDR3 is built from 12 residues.

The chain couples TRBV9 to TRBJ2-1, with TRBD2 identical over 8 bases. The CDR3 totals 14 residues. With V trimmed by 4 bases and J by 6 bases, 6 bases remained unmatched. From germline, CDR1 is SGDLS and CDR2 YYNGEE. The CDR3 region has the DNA TGTGCCAGCAGCTCCGGGACTAGGACCAATGAGCAGTTCTTC. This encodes CASSSGTRTNEQFF.

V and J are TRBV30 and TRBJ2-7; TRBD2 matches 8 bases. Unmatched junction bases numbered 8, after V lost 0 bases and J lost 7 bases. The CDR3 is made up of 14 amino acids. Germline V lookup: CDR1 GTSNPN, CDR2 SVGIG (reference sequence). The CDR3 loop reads CAWSVGHPGGEQYF. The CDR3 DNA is TGTGCCTGGAGTGTAGGACACCCGGGGGGGGAGCAGTACTTC.

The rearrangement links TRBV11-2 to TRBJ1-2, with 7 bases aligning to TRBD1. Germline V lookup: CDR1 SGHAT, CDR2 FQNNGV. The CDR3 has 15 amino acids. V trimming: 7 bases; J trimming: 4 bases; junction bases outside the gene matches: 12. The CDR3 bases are TGTGCCAGCATACCTTTGAGGGGGCGCGGCTATGGCTACACCTTC. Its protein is CASIPLRGRGYGYTF.

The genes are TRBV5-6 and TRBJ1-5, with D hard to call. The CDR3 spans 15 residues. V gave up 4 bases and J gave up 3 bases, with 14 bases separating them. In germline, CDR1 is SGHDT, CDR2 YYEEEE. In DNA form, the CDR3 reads TGTGCCAGCAGCCCACGAGCGACCCTCAATCAGCCCCAGCATTTT. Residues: CASSPRATLNQPQHF.